This entry lists 10 T cell receptor beta chains sequenced from one sample in a study of blood T cell repertoires in COVID-19. Assay used: immunoSEQ multiplex PCR; TCRdb lists only in-frame clones, some missing. Here the sample spans around 310,000 clones, approximately 89% being singletons. The source material was PBMCs or T cells enriched from blood (not recorded which). All receptors derive from a woman between 40 and 50 years old who had recovered from COVID-19.

This chain connects TRBV7-2 to TRBJ2-2, with 11 bases that match TRBD2. With 6 bases clipped from V and 0 bases from J, the junction kept 3 bases outside the gene matches. The length of the CDR3 is 16 residues. Germline V gives CDR1 SGHTA, CDR2 FQGNSA. This chain's CDR3 is CASSLAGGANTGELFF. CDR3 sequence (DNA): TGTGCCAGCAGTCTAGCGGGGGGAGCGAACACCGGGGAGCTGTTTTTT.

The rearrangement joins TRBV5-1 to TRBJ2-1, with D tentatively TRBD2 (7 bases). Trimming pared 6 bases from V and 7 bases from J, leaving 20 bases between. The CDR3 length is 15 residues. From germline, CDR1 is SGHRS and CDR2 YFSETQ. CDR3 sequence: CASTLGGGPPNEQFF. The DNA for the CDR3 is TGCGCCAGCACCCTTGGGGGGGGGCCACCTAATGAGCAGTTCTTC.

The chain recombines TRBV19 with TRBJ1-2; TRBD1 is a possible D gene (6 bases). From germline, CDR1 is LNHDA and CDR2 SQIVND (reference sequence). There are 13 residues in the CDR3. Trimming took 7 bases from V and 2 from J, leaving 11 bases between them. DNA of the CDR3: TGTGCCAGTATTAATGGACAGAACTATGGCTACACCTTC. Protein sequence: CASINGQNYGYTF.

The chain recombines TRBV19 with TRBJ2-2; 9 bases map to TRBD1. CDR3 length: 17 amino acids. Trimming at V came to 5 bases and at J to 0 bases, leaving 7 bases not matched to a gene. Per germline, CDR1 LNHDA and CDR2 SQIVND (reference sequence). The CDR3 DNA is TGTGCCAGTAGTCCGGACAGGGGCCACCCGAACACCGGGGAGCTGTTTTTT. Translating gives CASSPDRGHPNTGELFF.

The chain recombines TRBV7-9 with TRBJ2-1, with D perhaps matching TRBD2 (6 bases). Germline CDR1 and CDR2: SEHNR and FQNEAQ (reference sequence). V was clipped by 3 bases and J by 9 bases, with 9 bases between them. The CDR3 totals 12 residues. Here the CDR3 reads CASSLETSEQFF. The CDR3 DNA reads as TGTGCCAGCAGCTTGGAGACTAGTGAGCAGTTCTTC.

This chain uses TRBV5-4 with TRBJ1-2; D may be TRBD1 (5 bases). The V gene lost 0 bases and the J gene lost 7 bases, with 16 bases spanning the gap. There are 15 residues in the CDR3. The germline gives CDR1 SGHNT, CDR2 YYREEE (reference sequence). This chain's CDR3 is CASSLGQTLFPGYTF. For the CDR3, the DNA is TGTGCCAGCAGCTTGGGACAGACCCTTTTCCCTGGCTACACCTTC.

The chain links TRBV28 to TRBJ1-5; 7 positions match TRBD1. The V segment lost 1 base and the J segment 3 bases; nucleotides outside the gene matches: 6. CDR1 and CDR2 from the germline V gene are MDHEN and SYDVKM. There are 16 residues in the CDR3. CDR3 nucleotides: TGTGCCAGCAGTTTATTGGAGGGGGCGGTCAATCAGCCCCAGCATTTT. It codes for CASSLLEGAVNQPQHF.

J is TRBJ1-4 and V is TRBV5-3; 8 bases are a match to TRBD1. TRBV5-3 is an open reading frame whose function is uncertain. The CDR3 is 15 residues long. V shed 4 bases, J shed 4 bases, and the junction held 6 bases outside the gene matches. The CDR3 DNA is TGTGCCAGAAGCCATCCGGGACAGGTTAATGAAAAACTGTTTTTT. The encoded protein is CARSHPGQVNEKLFF.

This clone has a handful of counts. This sequence joins TRBV14 and TRBJ2-5, with 9 bases identical to TRBD1. Germline V lookup: CDR1 SGHDN, CDR2 FVKESK. J was trimmed by 5 bases and V by 5 bases; bases with no gene match: 9. The CDR3 has 15 amino acids. CDR3 protein: CASSFLTGGEETQYF. DNA of the CDR3: TGTGCCAGCAGCTTTCTAACAGGGGGCGAGGAGACCCAGTACTTC.

This sequence joins TRBV3-1 (or the pseudogene TRBV3-2) and TRBJ1-6; 7 nucleotides match TRBD1. The CDR3 sequence is 15 residues long. Germline V gene lookup returns CDR1 LGHDT and CDR2 YNNKEL (reference sequence). The trim removed 3 bases at V and 10 bases at J, leaving 9 bases unmatched. CDR3 nucleotide sequence: TGTGCCAGCAGCCACCAACAGGGGCCAGGCTCACCCCTCCACTTT. Protein sequence: CASSHQQGPGSPLHF.